The entry that follows covers one T cell receptor (beta chain) sequence. The junction departs from germline at one end; a sequencing error may be responsible. It was with a sample-barcoded 5' primer and a J-beta primer mix that a second PCR of roughly 6 to 12 cycles was run. TCRdb re-called the 5' RACE reads with MiXCR, one entry per CDR3 protein. The data hold 1.2 million to 1.5 million distinct CDR3 sequences, with 35% to 45% observed a single time. This sample is part of a study of blood T cells in healthy people across ages. Germline loops: CDR1 MNHEY, CDR2 SVGAGI. The CDR3 loop spans 16 amino acids.

Source material: blood. The origin of this receptor is a woman between 18 and 30 years old in good health. The V and J genes are TRBV6-5 and TRBJ2-5, with 7 bases that match TRBD1. CDR3 nucleotide sequence: TGTGCCGGCAGTTATCAGGCAGGGGGATACCAAGAGACCCAGTACTTC. Translating gives CAGSYQAGGYQETQYF.